This entry is about one TCR beta chain. This entry comes from a study of blood T cell repertoires in COVID-19. About the research overall: Sources were T cells, B-cell-depleted T cells, or PBMCs; the material itself was cDNA or gDNA.

In the source study's methods: Estimated nucleated cell counts came from reference gene primer amplification. Profiling relied on immunoSEQ multiplex PCR, and the TCRdb table lists in-frame clones only, not all of them. The V and J calls and clone size were taken over from that table, and D and trimming were inferred from the DNA. The table records roughly 140,000 clones, 81% of them present only once. The J segment lost 4 bases and the V segment lost 9 bases, leaving 11 bases of the junction unmatched. The V gene's germline CDR1 is MNHEY and CDR2 SMNVEV (reference sequence). The CDR3 spans 15 residues.

The sequencing input was peripheral blood. This TCR derives from a human donor with acute or convalescent COVID-19. The donor label of this sample is uncertain. This rearrangement joins TRBV27 to TRBJ2-2; 7 nucleotides agree with TRBD1. CDR3 protein: CASKIQGVTTGELFF. Here the CDR3 DNA reads TGTGCCAGTAAAATCCAGGGGGTGACCACCGGGGAGCTGTTTTTT.